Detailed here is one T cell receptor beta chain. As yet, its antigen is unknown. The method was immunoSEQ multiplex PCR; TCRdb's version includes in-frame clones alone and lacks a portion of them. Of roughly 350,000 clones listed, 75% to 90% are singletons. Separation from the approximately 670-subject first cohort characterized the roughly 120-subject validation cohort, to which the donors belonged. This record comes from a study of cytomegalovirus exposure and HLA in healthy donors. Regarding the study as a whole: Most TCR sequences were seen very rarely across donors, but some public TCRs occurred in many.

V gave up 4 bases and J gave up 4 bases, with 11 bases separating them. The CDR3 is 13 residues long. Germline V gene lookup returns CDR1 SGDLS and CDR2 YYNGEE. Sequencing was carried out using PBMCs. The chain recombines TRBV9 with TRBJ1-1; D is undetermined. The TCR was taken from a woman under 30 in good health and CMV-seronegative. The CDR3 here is CASSPSGSTEAFF. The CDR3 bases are TGTGCCAGCAGCCCCTCAGGTAGCACTGAAGCTTTCTTT.